This T cell receptor (beta chain) is drawn from a study of Ad26.COV2.S vaccination and SARS-CoV-2 variants. The length of the CDR3 is 16 residues. Germline assignment: CDR1 LGHNA and CDR2 YNFKEQ. J lost 7 bases, V lost 0 bases, and 7 bases had no gene match. Sample treatment: roughly 20 received Ad26.COV2.S at low or high dose, single or two shots; 5 received placebo; per-sample allocation not given. Samples analyzed were those drawn on day 63 after the first vaccine or placebo injection. An Ad26 vector expressing Wuhan-strain SARS-CoV-2 spike constituted the vaccine. Notes on this clone: Its antigen is not known.

Study outcomes and limitations: With respect to non-spike TCR breadth, vaccine and placebo recipients were similar.

Data came from immunoSEQ multiplex PCR; TCRdb stores just in-frame clones and leaves some out. The table shows some 340,000 clones, with about 86% occurring only once. Sequencing used peripheral blood, obtained in a trial of Ad26.COV2.S vaccine versus placebo. The chain combines TRBV4-2 with TRBJ2-1, with 9 bases lining up with TRBD2. This TCR was recovered from a person between 18 and 65 years old who received the Ad26.COV2.S COVID-19 vaccine or a placebo. The DNA for the CDR3 is TGTGCCAGCAGCCAAGATTGGCGGGGGGGTCCTAATGAGCAGTTCTTC. Amino acid sequence: CASSQDWRGGPNEQFF.